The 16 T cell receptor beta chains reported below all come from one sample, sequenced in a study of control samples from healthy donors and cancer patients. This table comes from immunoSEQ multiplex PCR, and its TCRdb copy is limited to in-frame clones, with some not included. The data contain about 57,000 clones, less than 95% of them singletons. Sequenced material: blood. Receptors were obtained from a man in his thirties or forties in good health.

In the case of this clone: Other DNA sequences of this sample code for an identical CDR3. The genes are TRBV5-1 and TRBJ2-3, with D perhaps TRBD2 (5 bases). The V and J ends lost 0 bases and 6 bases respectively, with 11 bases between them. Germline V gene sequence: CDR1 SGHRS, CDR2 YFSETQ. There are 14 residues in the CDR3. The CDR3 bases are TGCGCCAGCAGCTTGGCCGGGGTCACGGATACGCAGTATTTT. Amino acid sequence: CASSLAGVTDTQYF. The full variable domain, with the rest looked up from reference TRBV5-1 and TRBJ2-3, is KAGVTQTPRYLIKTRGQQVTLSCSPISGHRSVSWYQQTPGQGLQFLFEYFSETQRNKGNFPGRFSGRQFSNSRSEMNVSTLELGDSALYLCASSLAGVTDTQYFGPGTRLTVL.

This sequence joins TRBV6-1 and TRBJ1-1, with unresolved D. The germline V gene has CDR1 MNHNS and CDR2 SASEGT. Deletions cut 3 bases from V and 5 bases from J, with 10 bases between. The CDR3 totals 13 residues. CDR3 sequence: CASSEGPWTEAFF. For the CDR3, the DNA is TGTGCCAGCAGTGAGGGCCCGTGGACTGAAGCTTTCTTT.

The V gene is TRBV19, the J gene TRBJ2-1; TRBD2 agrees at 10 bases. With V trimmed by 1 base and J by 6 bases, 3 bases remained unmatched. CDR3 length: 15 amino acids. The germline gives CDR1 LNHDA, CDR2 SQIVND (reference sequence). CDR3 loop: CASSIGTSGGNEQFF. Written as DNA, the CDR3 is TGTGCCAGTAGTATAGGGACTAGCGGTGGCAATGAGCAGTTCTTC.

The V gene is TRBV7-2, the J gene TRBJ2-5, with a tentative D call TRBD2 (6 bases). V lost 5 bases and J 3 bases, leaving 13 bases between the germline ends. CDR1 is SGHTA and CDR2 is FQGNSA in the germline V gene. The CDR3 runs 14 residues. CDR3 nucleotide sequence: TGTGCCAGCAGCGGGTGGGCGGGAAAAGAGACCCAGTACTTC. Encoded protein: CASSGWAGKETQYF.

Here the CDR3 DNA reads TGTGCCAGCAGCTTATTAGAGAACACTGAAGCTTTCTTT. Protein sequence: CASSLLENTEAFF. The rearrangement uses TRBV7-2 and TRBJ1-1; no definite D call. CDR3 length equals 13 residues. From germline, CDR1 is SGHTA and CDR2 FQGNSA. The V and J ends lost 2 bases and 1 base respectively, with 5 bases between them.

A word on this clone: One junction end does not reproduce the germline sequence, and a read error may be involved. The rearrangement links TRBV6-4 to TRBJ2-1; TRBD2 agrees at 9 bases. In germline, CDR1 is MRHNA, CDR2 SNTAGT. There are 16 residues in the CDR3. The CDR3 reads CASSEFSGSLTNEQLF. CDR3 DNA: TGTGCCAGCAGTGAATTTAGCGGGAGCCTCACAAATGAGCAGCTCTTC.

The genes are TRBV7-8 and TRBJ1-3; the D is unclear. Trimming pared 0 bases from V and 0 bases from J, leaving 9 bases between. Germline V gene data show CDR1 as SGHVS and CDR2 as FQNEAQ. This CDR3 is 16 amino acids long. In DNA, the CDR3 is TGTGCCAGCAGCTTAGCGCTTGGCCGCTCTGGAAACACCATATATTTT. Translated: CASSLALGRSGNTIYF.

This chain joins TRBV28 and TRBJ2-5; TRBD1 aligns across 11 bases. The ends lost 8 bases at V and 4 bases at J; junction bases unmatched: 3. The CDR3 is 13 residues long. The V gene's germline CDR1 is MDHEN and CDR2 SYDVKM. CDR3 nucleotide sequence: TGTGCCAGCCTGGGACAGGGGGGAGAGACCCAGTACTTC. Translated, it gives CASLGQGGETQYF. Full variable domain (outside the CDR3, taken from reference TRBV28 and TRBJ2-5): DVKVTQSSRYLVKRTGEKVFLECVQDMDHENMFWYRQDPGLGLRLIYFSYDVKMKEKGDIPEGYSVSREKKERFSLILESASTNQTSMYLCASLGQGGETQYFGPGTRLLVL.

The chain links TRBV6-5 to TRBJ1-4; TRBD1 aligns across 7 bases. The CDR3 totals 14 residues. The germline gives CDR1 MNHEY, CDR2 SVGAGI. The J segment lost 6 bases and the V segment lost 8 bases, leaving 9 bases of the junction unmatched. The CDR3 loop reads CASRLRGVDEKLFF. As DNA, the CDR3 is TGTGCCAGCCGTCTCAGGGGGGTAGATGAAAAACTGTTTTTT.

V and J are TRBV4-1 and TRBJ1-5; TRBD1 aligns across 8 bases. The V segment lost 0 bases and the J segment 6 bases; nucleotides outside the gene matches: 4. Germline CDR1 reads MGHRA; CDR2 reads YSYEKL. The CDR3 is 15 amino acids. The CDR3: CASSQDGQGSQPQHF. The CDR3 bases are TGCGCCAGCAGCCAAGACGGACAGGGCAGTCAGCCCCAGCATTTT.

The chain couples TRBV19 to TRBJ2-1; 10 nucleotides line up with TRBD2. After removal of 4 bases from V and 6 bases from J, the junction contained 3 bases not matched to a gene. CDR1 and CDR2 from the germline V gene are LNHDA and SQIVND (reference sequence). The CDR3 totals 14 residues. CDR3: CASSNSGRTNEQFF. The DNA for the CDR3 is TGTGCCAGTAGTAATAGCGGGAGGACCAATGAGCAGTTCTTC.

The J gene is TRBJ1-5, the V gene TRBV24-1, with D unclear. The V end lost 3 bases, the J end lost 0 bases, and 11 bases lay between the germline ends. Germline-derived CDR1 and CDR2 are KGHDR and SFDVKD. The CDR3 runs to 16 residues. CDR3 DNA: TGTGCCACCAGTGATGGTCGGATTCATAGCAATCAGCCCCAGCATTTT. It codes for CATSDGRIHSNQPQHF.

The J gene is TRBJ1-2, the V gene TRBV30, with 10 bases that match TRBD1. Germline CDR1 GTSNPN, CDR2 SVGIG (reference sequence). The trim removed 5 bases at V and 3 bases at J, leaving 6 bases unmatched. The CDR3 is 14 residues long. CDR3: CAWAAGTGDYGYTF. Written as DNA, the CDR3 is TGTGCCTGGGCGGCGGGGACAGGGGACTATGGCTACACCTTC. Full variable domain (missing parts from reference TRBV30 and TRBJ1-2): SQTIHQWPATLVQPVGSPLSLECTVEGTSNPNLYWYRQAAGRGLQLLFYSVGIGQISSEVPQNLSASRPQDRQFILSSKKLLLSDSGFYLCAWAAGTGDYGYTFGSGTRLTVV.

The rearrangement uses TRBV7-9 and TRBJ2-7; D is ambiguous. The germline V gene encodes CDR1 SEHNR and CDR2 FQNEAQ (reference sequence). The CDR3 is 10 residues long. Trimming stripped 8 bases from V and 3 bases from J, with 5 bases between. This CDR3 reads CASGIYEQYF. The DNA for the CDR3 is TGTGCCAGCGGAATCTACGAGCAGTACTTC.

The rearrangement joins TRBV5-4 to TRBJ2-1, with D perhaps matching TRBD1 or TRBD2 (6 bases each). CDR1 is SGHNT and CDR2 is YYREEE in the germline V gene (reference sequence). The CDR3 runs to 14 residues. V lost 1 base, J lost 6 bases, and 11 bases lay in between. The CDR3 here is CASSLFGGTNEQFF. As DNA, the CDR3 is TGTGCCAGCAGCTTGTTCGGGGGCACCAATGAGCAGTTCTTC.

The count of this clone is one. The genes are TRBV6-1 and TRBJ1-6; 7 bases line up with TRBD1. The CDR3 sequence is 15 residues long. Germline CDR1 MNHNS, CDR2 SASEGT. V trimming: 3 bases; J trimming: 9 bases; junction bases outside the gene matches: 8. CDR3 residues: CASSEGPTGTSPLHF. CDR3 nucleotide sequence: TGTGCCAGCAGTGAGGGCCCGACAGGGACTTCACCCCTCCACTTT.